This TCR beta chain was sequenced during a study of CD8 T cells in Susac syndrome. V shed 2 bases and J 3 bases; nucleotides not matched to a gene: 4. Germline V gene data show CDR1 as SEHNR and CDR2 as FQNEAQ (reference sequence). The CDR3 totals 15 residues. Random hexamers served to reverse transcribe roughly 0.45 to 1 ug RNA. TCRdb redid the calling of the immunoSEQ multiplex PCR reads with MiXCR, one entry per CDR3 protein. The data contain approximately 190,000 distinct CDR3 sequences, roughly nine tenths of them seen just once; the ten biggest clones take up about 0.1%. The TCR was taken from a human donor with Susac syndrome. The sequencing sample was made of CD4+ T cells from PBMCs. This sequence joins TRBV7-9 and TRBJ1-2; 9 nucleotides line up with TRBD1. DNA of the CDR3: TGTGCCAGCAGCTTAACAGGGGGCCACCACTATGGCTACACCTTC. Protein sequence: CASSLTGGHHYGYTF.